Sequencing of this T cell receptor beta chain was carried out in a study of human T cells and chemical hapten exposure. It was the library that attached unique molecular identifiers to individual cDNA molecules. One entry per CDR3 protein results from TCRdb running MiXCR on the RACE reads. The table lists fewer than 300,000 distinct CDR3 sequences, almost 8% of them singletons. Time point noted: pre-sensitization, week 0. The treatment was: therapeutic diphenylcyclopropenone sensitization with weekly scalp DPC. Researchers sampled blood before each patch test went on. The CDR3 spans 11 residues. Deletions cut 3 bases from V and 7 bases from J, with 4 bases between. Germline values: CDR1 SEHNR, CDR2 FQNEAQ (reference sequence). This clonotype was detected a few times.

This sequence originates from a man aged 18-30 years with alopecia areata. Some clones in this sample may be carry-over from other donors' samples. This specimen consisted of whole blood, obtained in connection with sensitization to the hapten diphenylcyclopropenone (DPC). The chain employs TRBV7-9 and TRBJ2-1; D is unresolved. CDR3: CASSFLNEQFF. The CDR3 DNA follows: TGTGCCAGCAGCTTTCTAAATGAGCAGTTCTTC.